This T cell receptor beta chain appears in the sequencing data of a study of regulatory T cells in long-lasting Graves disease. Germline lookup yields CDR1 SGHRS and CDR2 YFSETQ. Germline trimming cut 0 bases from V and 2 bases from J; bases unmatched to any gene: 6. The CDR3 is 16 amino acids. Arm-PCR with iRepertoire HTBI primers amplified the CDR3 regions for these TCR beta libraries. TCRdb reprocessed the multiplex PCR reads via MiXCR and lists one record per CDR3 protein. The table includes 400,000 or so distinct CDR3 sequences, less than 25% detected once. Time point reported: persistent/refractory GD, antithyroid drugs over 5 years with positive TRAb. The TCR library was prepared using RNA isolated from PBMCs. Patients came through an endocrinology department, and that department was in Xi'an, China.

This chain joins TRBV5-1 and TRBJ2-5; 8 bases are a match to TRBD2. This TCR derives from a female donor with Graves disease. Source: peripheral blood mononuclear cells (PBMCs), taken when the disease was refractory, from a patient treated with antithyroid drugs. The DNA of the CDR3 is TGCGCCAGCAGCTTGGCCGCGGCTAGCGGGCAAGAGACCCAGTACTTC. The encoded protein is CASSLAAASGQETQYF. The complete variable domain, with remaining parts taken from reference TRBV5-1 and TRBJ2-5, reads KAGVTQTPRYLIKTRGQQVTLSCSPISGHRSVSWYQQTPGQGLQFLFEYFSETQRNKGNFPGRFSGRQFSNSRSEMNVSTLELGDSALYLCASSLAAASGQETQYFGPGTRLLVL.